This T cell receptor (beta chain) was identified during a study of CD8 T cells in ankylosing spondylitis. Whole-study findings and limits: There was a TCR beta motif, made of eight highly homologous variants, that appeared characteristic of ankylosing spondylitis blood.

The V and J ends lost 3 bases and 5 bases, in that order; junction bases with no gene match: 15. The germline V gene has CDR1 SGHRS and CDR2 YFSETQ. This CDR3 contains 18 residues. TCRdb redid the calling of the 5' RACE reads with MiXCR, one entry per CDR3 protein. The sample has some 300,000 distinct CDR3 sequences, around 21% seen once. This clonotype was found a few times. The antigen is unknown. Source material: blood, either unsorted or a sorted T cell fraction (not recorded which). The clonotype comes from a female donor with ankylosing spondylitis or in good health (not recorded which). This sequence joins TRBV5-1 and TRBJ2-2, with 8 bases aligning to TRBD2. The CDR3 DNA reads TGCGCCAGCAGCTCGACGCCAACTAGCGGAAGAAGGACCGGGGAGCTGTTTTTT. It codes for CASSSTPTSGRRTGELFF.